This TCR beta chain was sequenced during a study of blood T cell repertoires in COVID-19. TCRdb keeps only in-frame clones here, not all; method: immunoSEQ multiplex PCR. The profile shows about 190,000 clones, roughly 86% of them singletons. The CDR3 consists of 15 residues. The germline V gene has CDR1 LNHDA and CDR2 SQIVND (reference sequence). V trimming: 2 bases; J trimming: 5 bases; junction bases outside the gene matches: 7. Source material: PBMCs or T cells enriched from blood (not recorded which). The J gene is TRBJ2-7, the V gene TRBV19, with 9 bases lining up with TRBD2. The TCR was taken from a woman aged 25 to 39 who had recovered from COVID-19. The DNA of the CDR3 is TGTGCCAGTAGTATAAGTCTTGCGGGAGGGGACGAGCAGTACTTC. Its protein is CASSISLAGGDEQYF. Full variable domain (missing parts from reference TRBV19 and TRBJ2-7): DGGITQSPKYLFRKEGQNVTLSCEQNLNHDAMYWYRQDPGQGLRLIYYSQIVNDFQKGDIAEGYSVSREKKESFPLTVTSAQKNPTAFYLCASSISLAGGDEQYFGPGTRLTVT.